This is a list of T cell receptor beta chains from one sample in a study of T cell repertoires in cytomegalovirus infection. MiXCR, applied by TCRdb to the reads, yields one record per CDR3 protein. Here the sample spans around 260,000 distinct CDR3 sequences, roughly a quarter being singletons. Sequencing was carried out using PBMCs. The source of these receptors is a human donor in good health (CMV status not recorded). Some clones in this sample may be carry-over from other donors' samples. The CDR3 runs from the conserved cysteine through the conserved F or W. D genes are given only for firm matches. Where a row states a size, it is once, few, many or the class of an expanded clone; other rows omit it.

few,TRBV28,.,TRBJ1-5,CASTGWDQPQHF,TGTGCCAGTACCGGGTGGGATCAGCCCCAGCATTTT
few,TRBV12-3/TRBV12-4,TRBD1,TRBJ1-3,CASRIGQGPIYF,TGTGCCAGCAGAATTGGACAGGGGCCCATATATTTT
many,TRBV7-8,.,TRBJ2-7,CASSSYSEQYF,TGTGCCAGCAGCTCCTACTCGGAGCAGTACTTC
.,TRBV7-6,.,TRBJ2-2,CASSLPRRLIGTQAPGELFF,TGTGCCAGCAGCTTACCCCGCAGGCTTATAGGGACGCAAGCCCCCGGGGAGCTGTTTTTT
many,TRBV6-1,.,TRBJ2-5,CASSRGREETQYF,TGTGCCAGCAGTAGGGGCAGGGAAGAGACCCAGTACTTC
few,TRBV7-9,TRBD2,TRBJ2-7,CASSPLAGGPGEQYF,TGTGCCAGCAGCCCACTAGCGGGAGGGCCTGGCGAGCAGTACTTC
once,TRBV5-1,.,TRBJ2-7,CASSLTPNSYEQYF,TGCGCCAGCAGCTTAACACCTAACTCCTACGAGCAGTACTTC
many,TRBV7-2,TRBD2,TRBJ2-3,CASSLTSGYSTDTQYF,TGTGCCAGCAGCTTAACTAGCGGATATAGCACAGATACGCAGTATTTT
many,TRBV12-3/TRBV12-4,.,TRBJ2-2,CASSLEARRPLFF,TGTGCCAGCAGTTTAGAGGCTAGGAGACCCCTGTTTTTT
.,TRBV28,.,TRBJ2-2,CASSSGHLGTGELFF,TGTGCCAGCAGTTCGGGACACCTGGGCACCGGGGAGCTGTTTTTT
many,TRBV7-2,TRBD2,TRBJ2-1,CASSWGLASSYNEQFF,TGTGCCAGCAGCTGGGGACTAGCCAGTTCCTACAATGAGCAGTTCTTC
.,TRBV11-2,.,TRBJ1-2,CASSRRALSDGYTF,TGTGCCAGCAGCCGACGAGCCCTCTCGGATGGCTACACCTTC
many,TRBV7-2,.,TRBJ1-4,CASSLSQGSEKLFF,TGTGCCAGCAGCTTAAGTCAGGGGTCTGAAAAACTGTTTTTT
.,TRBV7-2,.,TRBJ2-3,CASSLENLRTQYF,TGTGCCAGCAGCTTAGAAAATCTTCGGACGCAGTATTTT
many,TRBV12-3/TRBV12-4,.,TRBJ1-1,CASGRDRREAFF,TGTGCCAGCGGCCGGGACCGGCGGGAAGCTTTCTTT
few,TRBV24-1,.,TRBJ2-6,CATSDSGRTRSGANVLTF,TGTGCCACCAGTGATAGCGGACGGACTCGCTCTGGGGCCAACGTCCTGACTTTC
few,TRBV7-3,TRBD1,TRBJ1-1,CASSLGTGDGTEAFF,TGTGCCAGCAGCTTAGGGACAGGGGATGGCACTGAAGCTTTCTTT
.,TRBV18,.,TRBJ2-5,CASSPAGTTETQYF,TGTGCCAGCTCACCAGCGGGGACAACGGAGACCCAGTACTTC
many,TRBV28,.,TRBJ2-7,CASRSRGIYEQYF,TGTGCCAGCAGGAGTCGGGGGATCTACGAGCAGTACTTC
.,TRBV9,TRBD1,TRBJ2-7,CASSATGSSSYEQYF,TGTGCCAGCAGCGCGACAGGGTCAAGCTCCTACGAGCAGTACTTC
.,TRBV20-1,.,TRBJ2-5,CSASPLGNEETQYF,TGCAGTGCTAGCCCGTTAGGGAACGAAGAGACCCAGTACTTC
.,TRBV6-2/TRBV6-3,.,TRBJ1-5,CASSQTVGNQPQHF,TGTGCCAGCAGCCAGACAGTTGGCAATCAGCCCCAGCATTTT
many,TRBV5-5,.,TRBJ2-1,CASSPPGGASYNEQFF,TGTGCCAGCAGCCCCCCCGGGGGAGCGTCCTACAATGAGCAGTTCTTC
.,TRBV12-3/TRBV12-4,.,TRBJ2-3,CASSRRRQAQYF,TGTGCCAGCAGCCGACGACGCCAGGCGCAGTATTTT
.,TRBV2,TRBD1,TRBJ2-1,CASSDDRGSENEQFF,TGTGCCAGCAGTGACGACAGGGGATCGGAGAATGAGCAGTTCTTC
few,TRBV28,.,TRBJ2-7,CASRKQGPLCYEQYF,TGTGCCAGCAGAAAGCAGGGGCCCCTTTGCTACGAGCAGTACTTC
.,TRBV24-1,.,TRBJ2-1,CATSDPSYGAYNEQFF,TGTGCCACCAGTGATCCTTCCTACGGCGCTTACAATGAGCAGTTCTTC
.,TRBV2,.,TRBJ1-2,CASSDTFRFGYTF,TGTGCCAGCAGTGATACGTTCCGGTTTGGCTACACCTTC
many,TRBV28,.,TRBJ1-1,CASSFRVLSEAFF,TGTGCCAGCAGTTTCCGTGTCCTATCGGAAGCTTTCTTT
.,TRBV29-1,.,TRBJ2-7,CSVMAGPYEQYF,TGCAGCGTGATGGCAGGGCCCTACGAGCAGTACTTC
few,TRBV29-1,.,TRBJ2-5,CSVAGGDGTQYF,TGCAGCGTTGCAGGGGGGGACGGGACCCAGTACTTC
.,TRBV19,.,TRBJ2-7,CASSIGQSNYEQYF,TGTGCCAGTAGTATCGGACAGTCTAACTACGAGCAGTACTTC
.,TRBV20-1,TRBD2,TRBJ2-3,CSAPPERGWDTQYF,TGCAGTGCTCCCCCGGAGCGGGGGTGGGATACGCAGTATTTT
few,TRBV7-3,.,TRBJ2-2,CASSPQGTSGELFF,TGTGCCAGCAGCCCCCAGGGAACTTCCGGGGAGCTGTTTTTT
few,TRBV7-2,TRBD2,TRBJ2-5,CASSFASGGETQYF,TGTGCCAGCAGCTTCGCTAGCGGGGGCGAGACCCAGTACTTC